Each of the 21 T cell receptor beta chains below was sequenced from the same sample in a study of blood T cell repertoires in COVID-19. Produced via immunoSEQ multiplex PCR; TCRdb's table is partial and in-frame only. This repertoire shows fewer than 35,000 clones, approximately 91% found once; its top ten account for roughly 3.5%. The sample consisted of peripheral blood. These receptors were collected from a man between 60 and 75 years old with acute or convalescent COVID-19.

The V and J genes are TRBV6-5 and TRBJ2-6; D unclear. Germline values: CDR1 MNHEY, CDR2 SVGAGI. Trimming left V 6 bases short and J 1 base short, with 7 bases between. The CDR3 is made up of 14 amino acids. The CDR3 coding sequence is TGTGCCAGCAGGCAAACTTCTGGGGCCAACGTCCTGACTTTC. Its translation is CASRQTSGANVLTF.

The chain uses TRBV6-1 and TRBJ2-7, with 14 positions matching TRBD2. The CDR3 covers 16 residues. CDR1 and CDR2 (germline): MNHNS, SASEGT. V gave up 3 bases and J gave up 4 bases; unmatched junction bases: 5. The DNA for the CDR3 is TGTGCCAGCAGTGAGGTAGGGACTAGCGGGAGTTACGAGCAGTACTTC. Its protein is CASSEVGTSGSYEQYF.

This clone was detected a few times. CDR3 sequence (DNA): TGCAGTGCTAGATTGCGGGAGATAGAGTTCTTC. Encoded protein: CSARLREIEFF. This chain joins TRBV20-1 and TRBJ2-1, with 7 bases matching TRBD2. After removal of 2 bases from V and 14 bases from J, the junction contained 6 bases not matched to a gene. CDR3 length: 11 amino acids. Germline V gene data show CDR1 as DFQATT and CDR2 as SNEGSKA (reference sequence).

The rearrangement uses TRBV5-8 and TRBJ2-3; the D gene is possibly TRBD2 (6 bases). The germline V gene encodes CDR1 SGHTS and CDR2 YDEGEE. Trimming removed 1 base from V and 0 bases from J, with 9 bases in between. This CDR3 comprises 15 residues. The CDR3 reads CASSLWLASTDTQYF. CDR3 in DNA: TGTGCCAGCAGCTTGTGGCTAGCGAGCACAGATACGCAGTATTTT.

The chain has TRBV5-8 and TRBJ1-5, with a tentative D call TRBD1 (6 bases). Trimming took off 3 bases at V and 1 base at J, with 11 bases between the two ends. This CDR3 has 15 amino acids. CDR1 is SGHTS, CDR2 YDEGEE, per germline. DNA of the CDR3: TGTGCCAGCAGCTCGAAGGGGGTGAGCAATCAGCCCCAGCATTTT. It is translated as CASSSKGVSNQPQHF.

The chain uses TRBV5-1 and TRBJ1-5; unclear D gene. From germline, CDR1 is SGHRS and CDR2 YFSETQ. The CDR3 is 14 residues long. Trimming took off 4 bases at V and 6 bases at J, with 14 bases between the two ends. The chain's CDR3 is CASSPDYRSQPQHF. CDR3 DNA: TGCGCCAGCAGCCCGGACTACCGGAGTCAGCCCCAGCATTTT.

This chain links TRBV3-1 (or the pseudogene TRBV3-2) with TRBJ2-4, with 10 bases that match TRBD2. This CDR3 is 14 amino acids long. Germline CDR1 is LGHDT and CDR2 is YNNKEL (reference sequence). Trimming cost V 5 bases and J 7 bases; bases outside gene matches: 5. Here the CDR3 reads CASSKSGRENIQYF. The DNA for the CDR3 is TGTGCCAGCAGCAAAAGCGGGAGGGAGAACATTCAGTACTTC.

The CDR3 spells CASSLEGGTDQFF. CDR3 sequence (DNA): TGTGCCAGCAGCTTAGAGGGCGGGACAGATCAGTTCTTC. The chain employs TRBV11-3 and TRBJ2-1; maybe TRBD1 (7 bases). The germline CDR1 and CDR2 sequences are SGHNT and YENEEA. The CDR3 extends over 13 amino acids. Trimming took 0 bases from V and 13 from J, leaving 13 bases between them.

CDR3 loop: CASSPGTSGRRTKNIQYF. CDR3 coding DNA: TGTGCCAGCAGTCCCGGGACTAGCGGGAGAAGAACCAAAAACATTCAGTACTTC. The chain couples TRBV6-6 to TRBJ2-4; 14 positions agree with TRBD2. The junction had 8 bases not matched to a gene; V was cut back by 5 bases and J by 2 bases. The CDR3 is 18 residues long. CDR1 MNHNY and CDR2 SVGAGI come from the germline V gene (reference sequence).

CDR3 nucleotide sequence: TGCAGCGTTGGGGACAGCTCAGGGACTGAAGCTTTCTTT. It translates to CSVGDSSGTEAFF. The V and J genes are TRBV29-1 and TRBJ1-1; 7 nucleotides agree with TRBD1. The trim removed 4 bases at V and 5 bases at J, leaving 7 bases unmatched. The germline gives CDR1 SQVTM, CDR2 ANQGSEA. The CDR3 has 13 residues.

V usage is TRBV18 and J usage is TRBJ2-1; TRBD2 matches at 8 bases. Germline values: CDR1 KGHSH, CDR2 LQKENI. V was pared by 5 bases and J by 4 bases, with 7 bases of the junction left unmatched. This CDR3 is built from 15 residues. CDR3 in amino acids: CASSLTSASYNEQFF. In DNA, the CDR3 is TGTGCCAGCTCATTGACTAGCGCTTCTTACAATGAGCAGTTCTTC.

The rearrangement uses TRBV4-1 and TRBJ1-1; D is unclear. CDR3 length: 11 amino acids. The germline V gene encodes CDR1 MGHRA and CDR2 YSYEKL. Between the trimmed V and J ends, which lost 5 bases and 10 bases, there was a span of 11 bases. The CDR3 bases are TGCGCCAGCAGCTTAGCGGATAGAGCTTTCTTT. It yields the protein CASSLADRAFF.

This sequence joins TRBV11-3 and TRBJ2-5; a possible D gene is TRBD1 (6 bases). Trimming took 6 bases from V and 5 from J, leaving 13 bases between them. The CDR3 is made up of 13 amino acids. The germline V gene encodes CDR1 SGHNT and CDR2 YENEEA. This CDR3 reads CASRYRAGETQYF. The CDR3 DNA is TGTGCCAGCAGGTACAGGGCAGGGGAGACCCAGTACTTC.

The chain combines TRBV5-6 with TRBJ1-4; D gene ambiguous. This CDR3 is 13 amino acids long. Looked up from germline, CDR1 is SGHDT and CDR2 is YYEEEE. V was pared by 3 bases and J by 8 bases, with 11 bases between. The CDR3 bases are TGTGCCAGCAGCTCCGTGGGGAGAGAAAAACTGTTTTTT. Its protein product is CASSSVGREKLFF.

The V and J genes are TRBV5-6 and TRBJ2-7; tentative D call: TRBD1 (5 bases). Germline CDR1 and CDR2: SGHDT and YYEEEE. V lost 4 bases and J 3 bases, leaving 17 bases between the germline ends. This CDR3 has 15 residues. CDR3 nucleotide sequence: TGTGCCAGCAGCCCGGCAGGGAAAAGGGTCTACGAGCAGTACTTC. This codes for CASSPAGKRVYEQYF.

This chain connects TRBV5-5 to TRBJ2-1; 10 nucleotides agree with TRBD2. CDR1 SGHKS and CDR2 YYEKEE come from the germline V gene (reference sequence). After removal of 3 bases from V and 14 bases from J, the junction contained 17 bases not matched to a gene. The CDR3 sequence is 16 residues long. DNA of the CDR3: TGTGCCAGCAGCTCCGGACTAGCGGACCTCTACAATGACGAGTTCTTC. Amino acid sequence: CASSSGLADLYNDEFF.

The rearrangement joins TRBV6-5 to TRBJ1-1; the D gene is possibly TRBD1 (6 bases). Germline values: CDR1 MNHEY, CDR2 SVGAGI. The CDR3 extends over 15 amino acids. V was trimmed by 7 bases and J by 1 base, leaving 16 bases between them. This CDR3 reads CASTSPRTANTEAFF. The CDR3 coding sequence is TGTGCCAGCACCTCACCCCGGACAGCGAACACTGAAGCTTTCTTT.

This chain links TRBV30 with TRBJ1-4; the match to TRBD1 covers 8 bases. The ends lost 0 bases at V and 10 bases at J; junction bases unmatched: 10. CDR3 length equals 15 residues. CDR1 GTSNPN and CDR2 SVGIG come from the germline V gene (reference sequence). The DNA for the CDR3 is TGTGCCTGGAGTGTACCGACAGGGGTTAGAGGAAAACTGTTTTTT. This gives the protein CAWSVPTGVRGKLFF.

This clone showed up just once. The chain couples TRBV28 to TRBJ2-4; 8 bases are shared with TRBD1. Germline values: CDR1 MDHEN, CDR2 SYDVKM. With 5 bases clipped from V and 4 bases from J, the junction kept 7 bases outside the gene matches. The CDR3 totals 15 residues. The CDR3 nucleotides read TGTGCCAGCAGTGAACCGGGACAGGCTAAAAACATTCAGTACTTC. It specifies CASSEPGQAKNIQYF.

This sequence joins TRBV27 and TRBJ2-2; TRBD2 aligns across 7 bases. Germline-derived CDR1 and CDR2 are MNHEY and SMNVEV (reference sequence). The CDR3 extends over 16 amino acids. V lost 9 bases, J lost 2 bases, and 12 bases stayed unmatched. The CDR3 sequence: CASSLSGRINTGELFF. Here the CDR3 DNA reads TGTGCCAGTTCTCTTTCCGGGAGGATCAACACCGGGGAGCTGTTTTTT.

The chain links TRBV6-6 to TRBJ1-2; D unresolved. V dropped 0 bases and J dropped 1 base, with 12 bases sitting between them. Germline loops: CDR1 MNHNY, CDR2 SVGAGI (reference sequence). This CDR3 region has 16 residues. DNA of the CDR3: TGTGCCAGCAGTTACTCGCGGGGAGGAATTAACTATGGCTACACCTTC. Translated: CASSYSRGGINYGYTF.